This TCR beta chain was retrieved from a study of OX40 agonist ivuxolimab in advanced cancers. Study summary: Patients received the agonistic anti-OX40 (CD134) antibody ivuxolimab. At about 82% male, the cohort had a mean age of approximately 60 years, ranging from about 20 to 80. Overall study findings and caveats: Researchers did not establish what antigens the expanded peripheral T cells target. There were, on average, more expanded clones in CD8+ T cells than in CD4+.

Method: immunoSEQ multiplex PCR; TCRdb's copy keeps in-frame clones and lacks some. Among some 78,000 clones listed, 85% to 90% were seen once. In the case of this clone: The antigen is undetermined.

The sequencing here drew on CD4+ or CD8+ T cells sorted from blood, taken in a trial of the OX40 agonist ivuxolimab. The sequence was obtained from an adult with an advanced solid tumor such as melanoma, head and neck, liver or kidney cancer.

The CDR3 loop is CASSGGGRADYNEQFF. In DNA form, the CDR3 reads TGTGCCAGCAGCGGAGGGGGGAGGGCAGACTACAATGAGCAGTTCTTC. The chain couples TRBV9 to TRBJ2-1, with a possible D match to TRBD2 (7 bases). V gave up 3 bases and J gave up 3 bases, with 16 bases separating them. CDR3 length: 16 residues. Germline lookup yields CDR1 SGDLS and CDR2 YYNGEE.